This T cell receptor (beta chain) stems from a study of OX40 agonist ivuxolimab in advanced cancers. Study at large: The mean age was roughly 60 years, ranging from roughly 23 to 79, with 65% to 90% of participants male. Regarding the study as a whole: Researchers report that CD8+ T cells had, on average, more expanded clones than CD4+.

Of note for this clone: No antigen is known for it.

The study sampled blood at baseline, cycle 4 day 1, and cycle 7 day 1. Produced via immunoSEQ multiplex PCR; TCRdb's table is partial and in-frame only. The sample has approximately 80,000 clones, less than 95% seen once; the top ten hold less than 0.35%. Unmatched junction bases numbered 6, after V lost 6 bases and J lost 5 bases. CDR1 is MNHNS and CDR2 is SASEGT in the germline V gene. The length of the CDR3 is 13 residues. This chain uses TRBV6-1 with TRBJ2-5, with 7 bases identical to TRBD1. Sequenced here: CD4+ or CD8+ T cells sorted from blood, sampled in a trial of the OX40 agonist ivuxolimab. The receptor was derived from an adult with an advanced solid tumor such as melanoma, head and neck, liver or kidney cancer. The CDR3 protein is CASRTGWGETQYF. For the CDR3, the DNA is TGTGCCAGCAGGACAGGGTGGGGGGAGACCCAGTACTTC.